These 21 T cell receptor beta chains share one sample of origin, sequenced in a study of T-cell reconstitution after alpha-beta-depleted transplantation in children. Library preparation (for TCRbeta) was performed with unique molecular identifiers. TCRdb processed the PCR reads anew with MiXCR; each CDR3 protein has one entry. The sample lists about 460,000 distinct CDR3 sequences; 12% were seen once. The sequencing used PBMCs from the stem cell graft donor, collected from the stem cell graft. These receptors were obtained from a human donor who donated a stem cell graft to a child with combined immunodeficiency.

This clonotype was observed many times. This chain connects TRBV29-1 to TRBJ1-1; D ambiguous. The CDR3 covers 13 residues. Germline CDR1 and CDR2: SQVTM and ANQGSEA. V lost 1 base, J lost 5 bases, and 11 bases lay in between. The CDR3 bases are TGCAGCGTTGAAGGGGCAGGATGGACTGAAGCTTTCTTT. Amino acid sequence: CSVEGAGWTEAFF.

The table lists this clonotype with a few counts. CDR3 bases: TGCGCCAGCAGCCAATCCCGGGGGACAGGTAACACTGAAGCTTTCTTT. Encoded protein: CASSQSRGTGNTEAFF. The genes are TRBV4-3 and TRBJ1-1; 8 nucleotides line up with TRBD1. The CDR3 contains 16 residues. Germline assignment: CDR1 LGHNA and CDR2 YSLEER. V trimming: 2 bases; J trimming: 2 bases; junction bases outside the gene matches: 7.

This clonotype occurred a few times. The CDR3 region is CASGLSPLSGNTIYF. DNA for the CDR3: TGTGCTAGTGGTTTGTCCCCCCTCTCTGGAAACACCATATATTTT. The chain is built from TRBV12-5 and TRBJ1-3; no clear D. V was shortened by 2 bases and J by 0 bases, with 8 bases between the two germline ends. This CDR3 is built from 15 residues. CDR1 and CDR2 from the germline V gene are LGHNT and FRNRAP.

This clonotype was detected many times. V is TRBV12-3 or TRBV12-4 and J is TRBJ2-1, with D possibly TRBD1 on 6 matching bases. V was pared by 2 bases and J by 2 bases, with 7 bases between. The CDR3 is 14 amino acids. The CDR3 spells CASSLRGTYNEQFF. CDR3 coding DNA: TGTGCCAGCAGTTTAAGGGGGACCTACAATGAGCAGTTCTTC.

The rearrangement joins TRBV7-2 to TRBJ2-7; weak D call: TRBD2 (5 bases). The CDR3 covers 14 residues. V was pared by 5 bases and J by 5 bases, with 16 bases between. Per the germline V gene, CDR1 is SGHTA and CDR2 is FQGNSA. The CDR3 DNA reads TGTGCCAGCAGCGCAGCCCCGGGGATCGACGAGCAGTACTTC. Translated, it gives CASSAAPGIDEQYF.

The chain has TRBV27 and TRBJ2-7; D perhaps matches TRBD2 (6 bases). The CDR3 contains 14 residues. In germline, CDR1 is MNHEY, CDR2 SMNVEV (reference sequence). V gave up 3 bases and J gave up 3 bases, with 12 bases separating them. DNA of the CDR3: TGTGCCAGCAGTTTCAGTGGAGGGAACTACGAGCAGTACTTC. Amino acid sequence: CASSFSGGNYEQYF.

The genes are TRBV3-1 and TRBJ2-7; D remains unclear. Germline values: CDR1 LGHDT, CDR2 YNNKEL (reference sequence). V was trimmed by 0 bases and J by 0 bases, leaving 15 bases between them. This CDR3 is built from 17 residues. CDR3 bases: TGTGCCAGCAGCCAAGATATAGGACCAGCGAGCTCCTACGAGCAGTACTTC. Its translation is CASSQDIGPASSYEQYF.

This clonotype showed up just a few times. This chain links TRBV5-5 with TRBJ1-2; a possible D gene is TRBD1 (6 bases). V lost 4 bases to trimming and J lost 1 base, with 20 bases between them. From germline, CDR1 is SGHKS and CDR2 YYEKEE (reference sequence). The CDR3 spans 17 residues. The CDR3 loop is CASSVGSGELFNYGYTF. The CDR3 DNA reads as TGTGCCAGCAGCGTGGGCTCAGGGGAATTATTTAACTATGGCTACACCTTC.

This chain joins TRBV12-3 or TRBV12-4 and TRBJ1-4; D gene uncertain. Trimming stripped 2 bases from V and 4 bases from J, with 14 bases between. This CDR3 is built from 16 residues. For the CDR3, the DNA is TGTGCCAGCAGTTTACCAGCGGCGGTCAGTAATGAAAAACTGTTTTTT. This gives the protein CASSLPAAVSNEKLFF.

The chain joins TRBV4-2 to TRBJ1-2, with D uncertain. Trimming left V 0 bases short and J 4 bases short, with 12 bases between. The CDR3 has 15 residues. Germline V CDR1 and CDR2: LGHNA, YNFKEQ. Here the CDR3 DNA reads TGTGCCAGCAGCCAAGATCCCCTAAGCACCTATGGCTACACCTTC. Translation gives CASSQDPLSTYGYTF.

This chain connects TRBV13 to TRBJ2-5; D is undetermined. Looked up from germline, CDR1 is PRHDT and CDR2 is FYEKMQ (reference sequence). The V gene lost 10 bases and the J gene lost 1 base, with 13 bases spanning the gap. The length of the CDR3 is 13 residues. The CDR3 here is CAMGLGVQETQYF. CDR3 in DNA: TGTGCCATGGGCTTAGGCGTCCAAGAGACCCAGTACTTC.

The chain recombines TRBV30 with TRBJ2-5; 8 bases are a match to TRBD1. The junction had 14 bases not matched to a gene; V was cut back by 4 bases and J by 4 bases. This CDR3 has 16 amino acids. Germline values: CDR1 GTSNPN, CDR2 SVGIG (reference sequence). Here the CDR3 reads CAWNFPGRGLRETQYF. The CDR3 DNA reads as TGTGCCTGGAACTTCCCGGGCAGGGGGCTCCGAGAGACCCAGTACTTC.

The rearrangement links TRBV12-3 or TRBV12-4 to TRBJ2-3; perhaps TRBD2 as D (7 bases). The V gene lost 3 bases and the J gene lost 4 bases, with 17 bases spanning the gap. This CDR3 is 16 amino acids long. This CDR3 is CASSFYGGARADTQYF. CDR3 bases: TGTGCCAGCAGTTTTTATGGGGGGGCGCGGGCAGATACGCAGTATTTT.

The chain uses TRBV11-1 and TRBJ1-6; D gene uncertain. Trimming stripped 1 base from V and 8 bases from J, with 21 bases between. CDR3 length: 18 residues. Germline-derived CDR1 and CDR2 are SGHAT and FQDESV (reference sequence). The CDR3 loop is CASSLVGKGSFFDSPLHF. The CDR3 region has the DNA TGTGCCAGCAGCTTAGTCGGAAAGGGTTCATTCTTTGATTCACCCCTCCACTTT. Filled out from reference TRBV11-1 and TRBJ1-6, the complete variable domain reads EAEVAQSPRYKITEKSQAVAFWCDPISGHATLYWYRQILGQGPELLVQFQDESVVDDSQLPKDRFSAERLKGVDSTLKIQPAELGDSAMYLCASSLVGKGSFFDSPLHFGNGTRLTVT.

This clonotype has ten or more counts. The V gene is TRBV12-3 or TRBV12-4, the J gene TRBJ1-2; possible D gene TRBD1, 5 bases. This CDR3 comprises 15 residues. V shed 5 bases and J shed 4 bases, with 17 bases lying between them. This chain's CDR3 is CASSLSAGDPYGYTF. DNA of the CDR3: TGTGCCAGCAGTCTCTCAGCGGGGGATCCCTATGGCTACACCTTC.

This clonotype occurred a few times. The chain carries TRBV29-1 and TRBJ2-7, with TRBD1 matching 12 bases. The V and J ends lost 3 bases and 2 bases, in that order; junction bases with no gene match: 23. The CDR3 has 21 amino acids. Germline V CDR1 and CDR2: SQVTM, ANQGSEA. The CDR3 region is CSVEGGAGTGGELLHPYEQYF. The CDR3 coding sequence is TGCAGCGTTGAGGGGGGGGCCGGGACAGGGGGCGAACTCCTACACCCCTACGAGCAGTACTTC.

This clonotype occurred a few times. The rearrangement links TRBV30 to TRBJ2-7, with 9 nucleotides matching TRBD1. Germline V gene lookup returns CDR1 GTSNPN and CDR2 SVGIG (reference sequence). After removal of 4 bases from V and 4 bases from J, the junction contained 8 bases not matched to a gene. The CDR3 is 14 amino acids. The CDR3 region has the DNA TGTGCCTGGACCGACCGGGACAGGGTTTACGAGCAGTACTTC. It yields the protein CAWTDRDRVYEQYF.

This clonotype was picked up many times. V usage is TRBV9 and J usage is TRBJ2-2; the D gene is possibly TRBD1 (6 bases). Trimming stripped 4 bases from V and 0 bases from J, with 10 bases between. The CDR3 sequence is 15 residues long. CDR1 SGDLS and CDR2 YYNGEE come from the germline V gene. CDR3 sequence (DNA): TGTGCCAGCAGCCTGGGACACGCGAACACCGGGGAGCTGTTTTTT. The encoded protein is CASSLGHANTGELFF. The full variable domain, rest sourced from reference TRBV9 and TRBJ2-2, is DSGVTQTPKHLITATGQRVTLRCSPRSGDLSVYWYQQSLDQGLQFLIQYYNGEERAKGNILERFSAQQFPDLHSELNLSSLELGDSALYFCASSLGHANTGELFFGEGSRLTVL.

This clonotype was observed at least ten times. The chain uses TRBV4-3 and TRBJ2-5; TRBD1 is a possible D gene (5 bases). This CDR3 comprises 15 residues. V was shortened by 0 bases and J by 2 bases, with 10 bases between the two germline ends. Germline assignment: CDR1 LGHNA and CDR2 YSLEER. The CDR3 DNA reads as TGCGCCAGCAGCCAAGAGGGGCAGCGTCAAGAGACCCAGTACTTC. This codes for CASSQEGQRQETQYF.

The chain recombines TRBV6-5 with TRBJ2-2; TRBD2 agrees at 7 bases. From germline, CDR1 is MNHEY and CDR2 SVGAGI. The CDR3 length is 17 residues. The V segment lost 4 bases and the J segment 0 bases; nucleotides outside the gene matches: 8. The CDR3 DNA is TGTGCCAGCAGTTCGACCCGGGGGGAATCGAACACCGGGGAGCTGTTTTTT. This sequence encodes CASSSTRGESNTGELFF.

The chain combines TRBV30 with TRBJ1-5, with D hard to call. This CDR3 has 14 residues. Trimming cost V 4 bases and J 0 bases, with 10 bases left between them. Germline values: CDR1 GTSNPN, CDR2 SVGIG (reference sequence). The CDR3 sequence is CAWNPRYSNQPQHF. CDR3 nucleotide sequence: TGTGCCTGGAACCCGAGGTATAGCAATCAGCCCCAGCATTTT.